These T cell receptor beta chains were read from a single sample in a study of spatial heterogeneity in lung cancer. TCRdb ran MiXCR on the 5' RACE reads and lists one entry per CDR3 protein. The sample holds 40,000 to 50,000 distinct CDR3 sequences; around 13% are singletons and the top ten take about 57%. Material: PBMCs, obtained at surgery. The receptors were sampled from a male donor with early-stage non-small cell lung cancer. Each CDR3 is given with its conserved first and last residue. The D gene is left open where the match is weak. Clone sizes are given selectively: once, few, many, or a class where the clone is expanded.

V	size	J	D	DNA	CDR3
TRBV20-1	few	TRBJ2-3	.	TGCAGTGCAAGAAATAGGGGGAGTGCGCAGTATTTT	CSARNRGSAQYF
TRBV29-1	few	TRBJ1-5	TRBD1	TGCAGCGTCGGGACAGGGGGCGGTCAGCCCCAGCATTTT	CSVGTGGGQPQHF
TRBV3-1	many	TRBJ2-7	.	TGTGCCAGCAGCCAAGAAGCTTACGAGCAGTACTTC	CASSQEAYEQYF
TRBV24-1	.	TRBJ1-2	.	TGTGCCACCAGCTTGAGGGGCGCTAGTGGCTACACCTTC	CATSLRGASGYTF
TRBV25-1	.	TRBJ2-1	TRBD2	TGTGCCAGCAGTGTCCCACTAGCGGGAAGCTACAATGAGCAGTTCTTC	CASSVPLAGSYNEQFF
TRBV4-3	many	TRBJ2-7	.	TGCGCCAGCAGCCAAGCCGGACTGCCCTACGAGCAGTACTTC	CASSQAGLPYEQYF
TRBV5-1	.	TRBJ2-5	.	TGCGCCAGCAGCGGCGGGACAGCCGGTGAACTCCAAGAGACCCAGTACTTC	CASSGGTAGELQETQYF
TRBV4-1	.	TRBJ2-3	.	TGCGCCAGCAGAAGAGGGAGCGAGGACACAGATACGCAGTATTTT	CASRRGSEDTDTQYF
TRBV11-2	many	TRBJ2-3	.	TGTGCCAGCAGCCCCACATTGGGGTTAGATACGCAGTATTTT	CASSPTLGLDTQYF
TRBV3-1	.	TRBJ1-2	.	TGTGCCAGCAGCATCGACAGCGATGGCTACACCTTC	CASSIDSDGYTF
TRBV5-1	few	TRBJ2-5	.	TGCGCCAGCAGCTTGGCCTCTCAGCCCGGGAGTCAGACCCAGTACTTC	CASSLASQPGSQTQYF
TRBV6-2/TRBV6-3	few	TRBJ1-2	.	TGTGCCAGCAGTTTCGCCACTCCGGCCTATGGCTACACCTTC	CASSFATPAYGYTF
TRBV5-1	many	TRBJ2-5	.	TGCGCCAGCAGCTTGGTGGCTAGCCGATGGGAGACCCAGTACTTC	CASSLVASRWETQYF
TRBV29-1	.	TRBJ2-3	TRBD2	TGCAGCGTTGAAGATGAGACTAGCGGGAACGCAGATACGCAGTATTTT	CSVEDETSGNADTQYF
TRBV15	many	TRBJ1-1	.	TGTGCCACCAGCAGGGCGATTCCTCAGGGGTCAGAGGCTTTCTTT	CATSRAIPQGSEAFF
TRBV27	few	TRBJ2-1	TRBD2	TGTGCCAGCAGTTTATGGACCCCTAGCGGAACCTACAATGAGCAGTTCTTC	CASSLWTPSGTYNEQFF
TRBV5-4	few	TRBJ2-6	.	TGTGCCAGCAGCTTGGGGGTCATCTCTGGGGCCAACGTCCTGACTTTC	CASSLGVISGANVLTF
TRBV11-1	many	TRBJ1-2	.	TGTGCCAGCAGTCTTTCTTACGACCATGGCTACACCTTC	CASSLSYDHGYTF
TRBV4-1	few	TRBJ1-4	.	TGCGCCAGCAGCAAAGAGGGCGCGGGGCTTCGTGAAAAACTGTTTTTT	CASSKEGAGLREKLFF
TRBV5-1	few	TRBJ2-5	TRBD1	TGCGCCAGCAGCTTAATTGACAGGGTGGAGACCCAGTACTTC	CASSLIDRVETQYF
TRBV20-1	few	TRBJ2-2	TRBD1	TGCAGTGCTTCTGGGGACAGGCCGAACACCGGGGAGCTGTTTTTT	CSASGDRPNTGELFF
TRBV2	.	TRBJ2-7	.	TGTGCCACCAGCCGGACAGCCTACGAGCAGTACTTC	CATSRTAYEQYF
TRBV6-5	few	TRBJ2-2	.	TGTGCCAGCAGTTACCGGCCGCCGCCCACCGGGGAGCTGTTTTTT	CASSYRPPPTGELFF
TRBV7-6	few	TRBJ2-1	.	TGTGCCAGCAGCTTCTCCCAGGGGCAGAGGGAGCAGTTCTTC	CASSFSQGQREQFF
TRBV6-2/TRBV6-3	many	TRBJ2-7	TRBD2	TGTGCCAGCAGTTACTCGAGAACTAGCGGCTCCTACGAGCAGTACTTC	CASSYSRTSGSYEQYF
TRBV4-1	many	TRBJ2-5	.	TGCGCCAGCAGCCAAGGCGAGAGGTTGTGGGGCGAGACCCAGTACTTC	CASSQGERLWGETQYF
TRBV7-2	.	TRBJ2-7	TRBD2	TGTGCCAGCAGCGAAGGTCAAGCGGGACTAACCTACGAGCAGTACTTC	CASSEGQAGLTYEQYF
TRBV6-5	once	TRBJ2-1	TRBD2	TGTGCCAGCAGACTGACTAGCGGGAGGGATTACAATGAGCAGTTCTTC	CASRLTSGRDYNEQFF
TRBV5-6	many	TRBJ1-4	TRBD1	TGTGCCAGCAGTTTCAGGGGGCTGGGGAATGAAAAACTGTTTTTT	CASSFRGLGNEKLFF
TRBV9	.	TRBJ2-3	.	TGTGCCAGCACCCTCGCAGTTTATCGAGACACAGATACGCAGTATTTT	CASTLAVYRDTDTQYF
TRBV7-2	.	TRBJ1-5	.	TGTGCCAGCAGCGTCCCGGGGGGTCAGCCCCAGCATTTT	CASSVPGGQPQHF
TRBV7-9	many	TRBJ2-1	.	TGTGCCAGCCGGAGTCGGGCCGACAATGAGCAGTTCTTC	CASRSRADNEQFF
TRBV20-1	many	TRBJ2-1	TRBD2	TGCAGTGCTAAGGCTAGCGGGGGCCTAGCATACAATGAGCAGTTCTTC	CSAKASGGLAYNEQFF
TRBV12-3/TRBV12-4	.	TRBJ2-7	.	TGTGCCAGCAGCATCGCCGGGGCGACAGTCTACGAGCAGTACTTC	CASSIAGATVYEQYF
TRBV29-1	many	TRBJ2-2	TRBD2	TGCAGCGTTGGGGGCGGGAGCACCGGGGAGCTGTTTTTT	CSVGGGSTGELFF
TRBV3-1	.	TRBJ2-2	TRBD2	TGTGCCAGCAGCCAAGATCCTGCCCTGGGACTAGCGGGAGCTGGGGAGCTGTTTTTT	CASSQDPALGLAGAGELFF
TRBV3-1	.	TRBJ1-1	.	TGTGCCAGCAGCCACGGTTTGGACTACACTGAAGCTTTCTTT	CASSHGLDYTEAFF
TRBV11-3	few	TRBJ1-5	.	TGTGCCAGCAGCTTAGGGCTACACACCGGGACACCTACCTGGGGGCAGCCCCAGCATTTT	CASSLGLHTGTPTWGQPQHF
TRBV5-4	few	TRBJ1-6	.	TGTGCCAGCAGCCCTACTGGGACGGCAGCGAGCTCCTATAATTCACCCCTCCACTTT	CASSPTGTAASSYNSPLHF
TRBV7-2	few	TRBJ1-6	TRBD1	TGTGCCAGCAGCGAGGGACAGGGTCGCTCCTATAATTCACCCCTCCACTTT	CASSEGQGRSYNSPLHF
TRBV4-3	many	TRBJ2-1	TRBD1	TGCGCCAGCAGCCAAGTGGCAGGGGGCTCCTACAATGAGCAGTTCTTC	CASSQVAGGSYNEQFF
TRBV5-1	.	TRBJ2-7	TRBD1	TGCGCCAGCAGCTCCGGACAGGGCACCCACGAGCAGTACTTC	CASSSGQGTHEQYF
TRBV7-2	few	TRBJ1-3	TRBD1	TGTGCCAGCAGCCCCTCAGGGGGACGGGGAAACACCATATATTTT	CASSPSGGRGNTIYF
TRBV15	.	TRBJ2-7	TRBD1	TGTGCCACCAGCAGAGACGGGACAGGGGATAGAAACGAGCAGTACTTC	CATSRDGTGDRNEQYF
TRBV19	.	TRBJ2-1	TRBD2	TGTGCCAGTAGTATCGGCCCGGGGGGCTCCTACAATGAGCAGTTCTTC	CASSIGPGGSYNEQFF